This T cell receptor beta chain was documented in a study of shared clonotypes between healthy human individuals. Terminally differentiated effector memory CD45RA+ cells were excluded by CCR7 positive selection of CD45RO-negative cells. Profiled with immunoSEQ multiplex PCR; TCRdb holds only in-frame clones, not every one. The sample shows over 2 million clones, about 94% of them seen only once. The CDR3 spans 13 residues. V and J are TRBV21-1 and TRBJ2-7; the table calls TRBD1, which could not be checked here. TRBV21-1 is listed as a pseudogene. The clonotype comes from a man aged 18 to 35 in good health. Sequencing was done on a sample of naive CD8+ T cells sorted from blood. For the CDR3, the DNA is TGTGCCAGCGGCAACAACAGGGCCTACGAGCAGTACTTC. This sequence encodes CASGNNRAYEQYF.